The rows below give T cell receptor beta chains drawn from one sample of a study of cytomegalovirus exposure and HLA in healthy donors. Sequenced by immunoSEQ multiplex PCR; TCRdb stores in-frame clones only, minus some. This sample has around 100,000 clones, with about 70% found just once. The sequenced sample was PBMCs. The receptors stem from a woman aged 40 to 50 in good health and CMV-seronegative. CDR3s include the opening cysteine and the closing phenylalanine or tryptophan. The D gene is left open where the match is weak. Clone size is shown for a subset of rows, as once, few, many or a class of expanded clone.

CDR3 length	V gene	D gene	clone size	J gene	CDR3 DNA	CDR3 protein
15	TRBV28	.	few	TRBJ2-7	TGTGCCAGCAGTTTATTCGGACTTCTCGGGGATGAGCAGTACTTC	CASSLFGLLGDEQYF
13	TRBV29-1	.	.	TRBJ1-4	TGCAGCGTTGAAAGGGGGGGCGATGAAAAACTGTTTTTT	CSVERGGDEKLFF
12	TRBV27	TRBD1	.	TRBJ2-2	TGTGCCAGCAGACAGGGGTTCGGGGAGCTGTTTTTT	CASRQGFGELFF
15	TRBV27	TRBD2	.	TRBJ2-7	TGTGCCAGCAGTTTTAGAAGCGGGGGTTCCTACGAGCAGTACTTC	CASSFRSGGSYEQYF
15	TRBV2	TRBD1	.	TRBJ1-5	TGTGCCAGCAGCGGCGACAGGGCTTCTAATCAGCCCCAGCATTTT	CASSGDRASNQPQHF
14	TRBV30	.	.	TRBJ1-3	TGTGCCTGGAGCCCAGGGAGGACCGGAAACACCATATATTTT	CAWSPGRTGNTIYF
18	TRBV7-9	TRBD1	.	TRBJ1-5	TGTTCCAGCAGCTTTTATTTTCCGGGACAGGGTGACAATCAGCCCCAGCATTTT	CSSSFYFPGQGDNQPQHF
17	TRBV18	TRBD1	.	TRBJ2-7	TGTGCCAGCTCAACCGGGACAGGGGGCTTCGGCTCCTACGAGCAGTACTTC	CASSTGTGGFGSYEQYF
18	TRBV28	TRBD2	.	TRBJ2-1	TGTGCCAGCAGTGGAGGACTAGCGGGTTTAAGCTCCTACAATGAGCAGTTCTTC	CASSGGLAGLSSYNEQFF
14	TRBV29-1	.	.	TRBJ1-1	TGCAGCGTTGTTGGGGCAGGGTCGAACACTGAAGCTTTCTTT	CSVVGAGSNTEAFF
13	TRBV11-2	.	.	TRBJ1-5	TGTGCCAGCAGCTTAGGCCCCGGTCAGCCCCAGCATTTT	CASSLGPGQPQHF
16	TRBV7-2	TRBD2	.	TRBJ2-1	TGTGCCAGCACCAAAGGGCTAGCGGGGGGGCTCAATGAGCAGTTCTTC	CASTKGLAGGLNEQFF
13	TRBV30	.	few	TRBJ1-2	TGTGCCTGGAGTGTCGGGGAGGGCTATGGCTACACCTTC	CAWSVGEGYGYTF
14	TRBV19	.	.	TRBJ2-7	TGTGCCAGTAGTATCGCGCAGGGGGGCCACGAGCAGTACTTC	CASSIAQGGHEQYF
16	TRBV18	TRBD1	few	TRBJ1-6	TGTGCCAGCTCACCCGAAAGACAGGGTTGGGGTTCACCCCTCCACTTT	CASSPERQGWGSPLHF
12	TRBV6-1	.	few	TRBJ2-3	TGTGCCACCGGACTATTAGCAGATACGCAGTATTTT	CATGLLADTQYF
17	TRBV28	TRBD1	.	TRBJ2-3	TGTGCCAGCAGTTCCTATTGGGACAGTCCCTACACAGATACGCAGTATTTT	CASSSYWDSPYTDTQYF
15	TRBV4-3	TRBD1	.	TRBJ1-1	TGCGCCAGCAGCCAACGCGACAGGGGGGGGACTGAAGCTTTCTTT	CASSQRDRGGTEAFF
16	TRBV2	TRBD1	.	TRBJ2-2	TGTGCCACCTTCCCTGGTGACAGGGGTTTCGGCGGGGAGCTGTTTTTT	CATFPGDRGFGGELFF
13	TRBV9	.	.	TRBJ2-7	TGTGCCAGCAGCGTCGGACAGCTCTACGAGCAGTACTTC	CASSVGQLYEQYF